The clone carrying this TCR beta chain was detected ten times or more. Its target is not known. Unique molecular identifiers were incorporated when the TCRbeta library was constructed. TCRdb itself ran the PCR reads through MiXCR, one entry per CDR3 protein. Of 400,000 to 450,000 distinct CDR3 sequences listed, around two fifths were seen once; the top ten hold 27%. This sample was taken from a study of T-cell reconstitution after alpha-beta-depleted transplantation in children. General study findings and limits: The authors attributed T-cell counts and diversity one year after transplant mostly to newly produced T cells.

The CDR3 runs to 14 residues. Trimming took off 2 bases at V and 2 bases at J, with 9 bases between the two ends. Germline V gene data show CDR1 as SEHNR and CDR2 as FQNEAQ (reference sequence). J is TRBJ1-2 and V is TRBV7-9, with D unclear. This clonotype was obtained from a girl aged 2 to 10 with aplastic anemia, due to receive a stem cell transplant. The starting material was PBMCs, obtained before TCRalphabeta/CD19-depleted stem cell transplant. The DNA of the CDR3 is TGTGCCAGCAGCTTAACATCAGAGAACTATGGCTACACCTTC. Amino acids: CASSLTSENYGYTF.